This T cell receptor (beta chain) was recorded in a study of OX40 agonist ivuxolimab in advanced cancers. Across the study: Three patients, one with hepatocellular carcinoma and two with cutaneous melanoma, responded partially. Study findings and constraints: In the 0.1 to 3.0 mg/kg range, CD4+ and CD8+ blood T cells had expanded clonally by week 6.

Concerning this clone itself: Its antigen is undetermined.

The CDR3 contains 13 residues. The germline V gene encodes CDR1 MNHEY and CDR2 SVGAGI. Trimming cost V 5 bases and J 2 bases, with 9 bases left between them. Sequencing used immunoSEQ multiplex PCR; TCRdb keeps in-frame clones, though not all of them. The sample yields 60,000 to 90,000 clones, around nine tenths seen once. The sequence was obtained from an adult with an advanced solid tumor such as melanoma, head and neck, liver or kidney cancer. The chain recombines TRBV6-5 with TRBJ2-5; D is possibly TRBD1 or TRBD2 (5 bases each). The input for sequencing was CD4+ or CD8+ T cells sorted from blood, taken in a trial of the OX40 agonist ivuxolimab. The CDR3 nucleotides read TGTGCCAGCAGTCGGGACCGTCAAGAGACCCAGTACTTC. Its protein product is CASSRDRQETQYF.